This entry concerns a single T cell receptor beta chain. The data were taken from a study of T cell changes during pregnancy in multiple sclerosis. The method was immunoSEQ multiplex PCR; TCRdb's version includes in-frame clones alone and lacks a portion of them. The sample holds fewer than 60,000 clones, approximately 90% seen once. V was pared by 3 bases and J by 1 base, with 13 bases between. The germline CDR1 and CDR2 sequences are SGHNT and YYREEE (reference sequence). The CDR3 is 15 amino acids. This TCR was recovered from a female donor with multiple sclerosis, enrolled in a pregnancy study. The chain couples TRBV5-4 to TRBJ2-5, with D possibly matching TRBD1 (5 bases). Here the sequenced sample was CD4+ T cells from peripheral blood mononuclear cells, taken after pregnancy. The chain's CDR3 is CASSSAGKVQETQYF. CDR3 DNA: TGTGCCAGCAGCTCGGCAGGGAAAGTCCAAGAGACCCAGTACTTC.